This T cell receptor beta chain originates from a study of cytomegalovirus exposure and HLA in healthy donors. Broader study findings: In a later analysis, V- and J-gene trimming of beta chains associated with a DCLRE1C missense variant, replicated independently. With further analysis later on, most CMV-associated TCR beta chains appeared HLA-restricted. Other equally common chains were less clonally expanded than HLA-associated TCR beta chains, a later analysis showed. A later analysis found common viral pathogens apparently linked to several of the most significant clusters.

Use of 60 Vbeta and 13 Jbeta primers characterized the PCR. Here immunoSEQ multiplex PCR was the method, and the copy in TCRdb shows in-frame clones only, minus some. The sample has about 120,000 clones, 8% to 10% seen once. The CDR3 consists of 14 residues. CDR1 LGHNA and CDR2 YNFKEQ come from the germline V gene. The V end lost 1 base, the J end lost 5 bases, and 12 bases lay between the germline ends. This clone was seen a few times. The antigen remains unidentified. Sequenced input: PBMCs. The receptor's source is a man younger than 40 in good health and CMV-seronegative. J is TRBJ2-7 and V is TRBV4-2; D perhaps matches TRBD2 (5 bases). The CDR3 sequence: CASSQGSGYDEQYF. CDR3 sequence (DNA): TGTGCCAGCAGCCAAGGAAGCGGTTACGACGAGCAGTACTTC.